Given below is one T cell receptor beta chain in context. Its antigen is not identified. The data were obtained in a study of graft-versus-host responses after intestinal transplantation. Study-wide findings and caveats: Early post-transplant declines in HvG were associated with peak levels of circulating GvH clones.

Grafts had their tissue processed, releasing intraepithelial and lamina propria lymphocytes. Assay: immunoSEQ multiplex PCR; the TCRdb copy retains only in-frame clones and omits some. The sample includes about 15,000 clones, approximately 70% seen only once; the top ten take around a quarter. V was clipped by 0 bases and J by 6 bases, with 10 bases between them. Germline V gives CDR1 SGHDT, CDR2 YYEEEE. The CDR3 has 13 amino acids. V usage is TRBV5-6 and J usage is TRBJ2-7; possibly TRBD1 or TRBD2 for D (7 bases each). The sequencing here drew on ileum tissue, taken around 770 days after intestinal transplantation. The TCR comes from a human patient who received an intestinal transplant, so some T cells may come from the graft donor. CDR3 protein: CASSLVRGGEQYF. The CDR3 coding sequence is TGTGCCAGCAGCTTGGTCAGGGGGGGCGAGCAGTACTTC.